Listed below are T cell receptor beta chains from one sample, sequenced in a study of T-cell reconstitution after alpha-beta-depleted transplantation in children. TCRdb fed the PCR reads into MiXCR, producing one record per CDR3 protein. In the table there are some 830,000 distinct CDR3 sequences, approximately 15% of which are singletons. This material consisted of PBMCs, mostly from graft donor cells, taken 360 days after TCRalphabeta/CD19-depleted stem cell transplant. The receptors derive from a male patient under 18 who had a stem cell transplant for acute lymphoblastic leukemia, so the T cells may come from the graft donor. The CDR3 runs from the conserved cysteine through the conserved F or W. D genes are given only for firm matches. Only part of the rows carry a size: once, few, many, or a class if the clone is expanded.

>-|TRBJ1-2|TRBV5-1|-
TGCGCCAGCAGCTTGCACGATACAGGCCTGGGTGAAGGCTACACCTTC
CASSLHDTGLGEGYTF
>few|TRBJ1-1|TRBV6-5|-
TGTGCCAGCAGTTACTCTGGGCAAATGAACACTGAAGCTTTCTTT
CASSYSGQMNTEAFF
>-|TRBJ2-3|TRBV28|-
TGTGCCAGCAGTCACAGCACCTTCTCAGATACGCAGTATTTT
CASSHSTFSDTQYF
>few|TRBJ1-6|TRBV20-1|TRBD1
TGCAGTGCCAGGGACAGCTACGCAAGCTCCTATAATTCACCCCTCCACTTT
CSARDSYASSYNSPLHF
>-|TRBJ2-5|TRBV20-1|TRBD2
TGCAGTGCTAGAGGGAAGCTAGCGGGAGGAATGACCCAGTACTTC
CSARGKLAGGMTQYF
>few|TRBJ2-7|TRBV12-3/TRBV12-4|-
TGTGCCAGCAGGGCTAAGGGGGTTAATTACCACGAGCAGTACTTC
CASRAKGVNYHEQYF
>few|TRBJ2-3|TRBV12-3/TRBV12-4|-
TGTGCCAGCACCCCTTTTGATTTT
CASTPFDF
>many|TRBJ2-7|TRBV7-8|-
TGTGCCAGCAGCGAAGGGGGGCGAAGAGGGAGGGGAGGGAGCGAGCAGTACTTC
CASSEGGRRGRGGSEQYF
>few|TRBJ2-3|TRBV5-1|TRBD2
TGCGCCAGCAGCCCCGCTCCAAGCGGGAGGGCAGATACGCAGTATTTT
CASSPAPSGRADTQYF
>-|TRBJ1-2|TRBV4-2|TRBD1
TGTGCCAGCAGCCCCATCGGGACAGGGACCTATGGCTACACCTTC
CASSPIGTGTYGYTF
>few|TRBJ2-1|TRBV7-9|-
TGTGCCAGCAGCCCCGGCCCTGTTAGTGAGCAGTTCTTC
CASSPGPVSEQFF
>many|TRBJ1-1|TRBV5-1|-
TGCGCCAGCAGCCTGGGGGACACCTCTGAAGCTTTCTTT
CASSLGDTSEAFF
>few|TRBJ2-7|TRBV7-9|TRBD1
TGTGCCAGCAGCCGAAGTCGGGACAGTTCCTACGAGCAGTACTTC
CASSRSRDSSYEQYF
>-|TRBJ2-4|TRBV29-1|-
TGCAGCGTTGGACTCCCAGGGGCTGATACGAAATGGATGGACATTCAGTACTTC
CSVGLPGADTKWMDIQYF
>-|TRBJ1-5|TRBV20-1|TRBD1
TGCAGTGCTAGAGTCGGACAGGACAATCAGCCCCAGCATTTT
CSARVGQDNQPQHF
>many|TRBJ2-2|TRBV12-3/TRBV12-4|-
TGTGCCAGCAGTCTGGGACCCTGGGAGCTGTTTTTT
CASSLGPWELFF
>-|TRBJ2-2|TRBV20-1|TRBD2
TGCAGTGCTCTAAGGACTAGCGGTGGGACCGGGGAGCTGTTTTTT
CSALRTSGGTGELFF
>-|TRBJ2-3|TRBV5-1|TRBD2
TGCGCCAGCAGCTTGCCGGGACTAGCGGGGTCCTTCACAGATACGCAGTATTTT
CASSLPGLAGSFTDTQYF
>many|TRBJ2-1|TRBV12-3/TRBV12-4|-
TGTGCCAGCAGCCTAGGGGGGAATAGCTACAATGAGCAGTTCTTC
CASSLGGNSYNEQFF
>few|TRBJ2-7|TRBV28|TRBD2
TGTGCCAGCAGGCGTGGGACTAGCGGGAGTGGCGAGCAGTACTTC
CASRRGTSGSGEQYF
>-|TRBJ1-4|TRBV7-9|-
TGTGCCAGCAGCTCCGAATGGACAGCAACTAATGAAAAACTGTTTTTT
CASSSEWTATNEKLFF
>few|TRBJ2-1|TRBV5-1|TRBD2
TGCGCCAGCAGCATGACTAGCGCCAATGAGCAGTTCTTC
CASSMTSANEQFF
>few|TRBJ1-2|TRBV20-1|-
TGCAGTGGGAGAAAGGGGCGGACCTATGGCTACACCTTC
CSGRKGRTYGYTF
>few|TRBJ1-1|TRBV28|TRBD1
TGTGCCAGCAGGGGGACAGGAGGAACTGAAGCTTTCTTT
CASRGTGGTEAFF
>few|TRBJ2-1|TRBV7-7|TRBD2
TGTGCCAGCAGCCCCTCAAGGGGAGGGGAGCAGTTCTTC
CASSPSRGGEQFF
>-|TRBJ2-3|TRBV5-1|-
TGCGCCAGCAGCCAACGGGAAAGGGGCTCAGATACGCAGTATTTT
CASSQRERGSDTQYF
>-|TRBJ2-2|TRBV7-7|TRBD2
TGTGCCAGCAGCTTAGGACTAGCGGGGCCGAACACCGGGGAGCTGTTTTTT
CASSLGLAGPNTGELFF
>many|TRBJ1-2|TRBV9|-
TGTGCCAGCTCCGTCGGAGGGGGAAACTATGGCTACACCTTC
CASSVGGGNYGYTF
>-|TRBJ2-7|TRBV20-1|-
TGCAGTGCTCACCCATTCCACGGGTACGAGCAGTACTTC
CSAHPFHGYEQYF
>few|TRBJ2-2|TRBV24-1|TRBD1
TGTGCCACCAGTGACAATTCCTGGGGAACAGGGGGCCAAGAGAACACCGGGGAGCTGTTTTTT
CATSDNSWGTGGQENTGELFF
>-|TRBJ2-1|TRBV10-3|-
TGTGCCATCAGTGAGTCGAACAGATACAATGAGCAGTTCTTC
CAISESNRYNEQFF
>many|TRBJ2-5|TRBV20-1|TRBD2
TGCAGTGCTATCTCGGGACTAGCGACACAAGAGACCCAGTACTTC
CSAISGLATQETQYF
>-|TRBJ2-1|TRBV5-1|TRBD2
TGCGCCAGCAGCCCCCGGACTAGCGCTACCTACAATGAGCAGTTCTTC
CASSPRTSATYNEQFF
>-|TRBJ2-7|TRBV18|TRBD2
TGTGCCAGCTCACACCTAAACGGGACTAGCGGTTCCTACGAGCAGTACTTC
CASSHLNGTSGSYEQYF
>many|TRBJ2-3|TRBV12-3/TRBV12-4|-
TGTGCCAGCAGTTTAATCGACACGCGGGGCACAGATACGCAGTATTTT
CASSLIDTRGTDTQYF
>few|TRBJ2-1|TRBV5-6|-
TGTGCCAGCAGCTTGCGCGGAGAGAGGGGTAATGAGCAGTTCTTC
CASSLRGERGNEQFF
>few|TRBJ2-1|TRBV11-2|TRBD2
TGTGCCAGCAGCTTAACTCGGGGGGGCTACAATGAGCAGTTCTTC
CASSLTRGGYNEQFF
>-|TRBJ2-1|TRBV6-5|TRBD1
TGTGCCAGCAGTTACGGAACGGGACAGCTTCTCTACAATGAGCAGTTCTTC
CASSYGTGQLLYNEQFF
>many|TRBJ2-5|TRBV7-8|TRBD1
TGTGCCAGCAGCCGGGACAGAGAAGAGACCCAGTACTTC
CASSRDREETQYF
>many|TRBJ2-7|TRBV12-3/TRBV12-4|-
TGTGCCAGCAGTTCCCCGGCGAAGTATTCTTACGAGCAGTACTTC
CASSSPAKYSYEQYF
>few|TRBJ2-5|TRBV2|TRBD2
TGTGCCAGATCTCAAGGGGGACTAGCGGGGGAGACCCAGTACTTC
CARSQGGLAGETQYF
>-|TRBJ1-2|TRBV7-2|-
TGTGCCAGCAGCTTAGCCGGGACGATTTTCTATGGCTACACCTTC
CASSLAGTIFYGYTF
>few|TRBJ2-1|TRBV4-1|-
TGCGCCAGCAGCCAAGCGCCCCTAGTTGTCAGGGGCAATGAGCAGTTCTTC
CASSQAPLVVRGNEQFF
>-|TRBJ1-2|TRBV5-1|TRBD1
TGCGCCAGCAGCTTGGCCGGGACAGGGGCTACCGGCTACACCTTC
CASSLAGTGATGYTF
>-|TRBJ1-2|TRBV7-9|TRBD1
TGTGCCAGCAGTTATCCGGGACAGGGGCTCTATGGCTACACCTTC
CASSYPGQGLYGYTF
>-|TRBJ2-4|TRBV7-3|TRBD2
TGTGCCAGCAGCTCTCTAGCGGGGGGACGGGACATTCAGTACTTC
CASSSLAGGRDIQYF
>-|TRBJ2-3|TRBV11-2|TRBD2
TGTGCCAGCAGCTTCTATCTAGGACTAGCGGGATCGGCTAGCACAGATACGCAGTATTTT
CASSFYLGLAGSASTDTQYF
>few|TRBJ2-7|TRBV9|-
TGTGCCAGCAGCGTAGATGAGGCCTACGAGCAGTACTTC
CASSVDEAYEQYF
>-|TRBJ1-1|TRBV20-1|TRBD1
TGCAGTGCCACTATGGGACACAGGGGTGAAGCTTTCTTT
CSATMGHRGEAFF
>-|TRBJ2-1|TRBV28|-
TGTGCCAGCAGTTTATGGAGCAGGGATGGGTCCTACAATGAGCAGTTCTTC
CASSLWSRDGSYNEQFF
>few|TRBJ2-1|TRBV7-2|TRBD1
TGTGCCAGCAGCTTAGAGGGGGCGCGTGAGCAGTTCTTC
CASSLEGAREQFF
>few|TRBJ2-1|TRBV5-1|-
TGCGCCAGCAGCTTCATAGTAGGCAATGAGCAGTTCTTC
CASSFIVGNEQFF
>many|TRBJ2-7|TRBV5-1|TRBD2
TGCGCCAGCAGCTTGCCGCTCACTAGCGGGACGTCCTACGAGCAGTACTTC
CASSLPLTSGTSYEQYF
>few|TRBJ2-1|TRBV29-1|-
TGCAGCGCAATCGGAGCGGTTGAGCAGTTCTTC
CSAIGAVEQFF